Below, 27 T cell receptor beta chains from the same sample are listed, as sequenced in a study of T cells in Graves' hyperthyroidism and ophthalmopathy. Amplification of TCR beta CDR3 regions used RNA as the template. HTBI primers were the set used in a first-round RT-PCR of the TCR CDR3. TCRdb analysed the multiplex PCR reads with MiXCR anew, one entry per CDR3 protein. The sample includes over 650,000 distinct CDR3 sequences, approximately 42% of them seen just once. Source material: peripheral blood or thyroid tissue (not recorded which). The source is an adult man with Graves' disease, either hyperthyroidism or ophthalmopathy (not recorded which).

This clonotype has just a few counts. The chain has TRBV24-1 and TRBJ1-3; TRBD1 aligns across 10 bases. This CDR3 has 17 amino acids. Germline V gene data show CDR1 as KGHDR and CDR2 as SFDVKD. J lost 4 bases, V lost 4 bases, and 9 bases had no gene match. CDR3 DNA sequence: TGTGCCACCAGTGACGGGGGACAGGGGATTACAGGAAACACCATATATTTT. Protein sequence: CATSDGGQGITGNTIYF.

The chain carries TRBV29-1 and TRBJ2-5; D perhaps matches TRBD1 (5 bases). V gave up 3 bases and J gave up 7 bases, with 9 bases separating them. Germline V gene data show CDR1 as SQVTM and CDR2 as ANQGSEA. There are 11 residues in the CDR3. CDR3 DNA: TGCAGCGTTGACCCCACAGGGACCCAGTACTTC. It codes for CSVDPTGTQYF.

This clonotype came up a few times. The V call is TRBV7-9, the J call TRBJ1-1, with TRBD1 matching 8 bases. Germline-derived CDR1 and CDR2 are SEHNR and FQNEAQ (reference sequence). This CDR3 contains 15 residues. After removal of 5 bases from V and 0 bases from J, the junction contained 5 bases not matched to a gene. The CDR3 region is CASSTDRDMNTEAFF. The DNA for the CDR3 is TGTGCCAGCAGCACGGACAGGGATATGAACACTGAAGCTTTCTTT.

The CDR3 is CASTRSESGGETQYF. The CDR3 coding sequence is TGTGCCAGCACCAGGTCAGAATCGGGTGGCGAGACCCAGTACTTC. The chain carries TRBV25-1 and TRBJ2-5; no clear D. This CDR3 is built from 15 residues. Trimming left V 7 bases short and J 5 bases short, with 20 bases between. Germline assignment: CDR1 MGHDK and CDR2 SYGVNS.

This clonotype turned up a few times. This sequence joins TRBV19 and TRBJ1-1; 7 bases are a match to TRBD1. CDR1 and CDR2 from the germline V gene are LNHDA and SQIVND (reference sequence). V shed 5 bases and J 4 bases; nucleotides not matched to a gene: 10. There are 15 residues in the CDR3. The CDR3 is CASSPTHSGGTEAFF. The CDR3 DNA reads as TGTGCCAGTAGTCCCACGCACTCAGGGGGCACTGAAGCTTTCTTT.

CDR3: CSGSPETQYF. CDR3 in DNA: TGCAGCGGGAGCCCAGAGACCCAGTACTTC. This chain connects TRBV29-1 to TRBJ2-5; D not resolved. Germline CDR1 SQVTM, CDR2 ANQGSEA. Trimming shortened V by 7 bases and J by 4 bases, and 7 bases separated the two germline ends. The CDR3 consists of 10 residues.

This clonotype has more than one count but fewer than ten. The chain is built from TRBV12-3 or TRBV12-4 and TRBJ1-5; possibly TRBD1 for D (5 bases). The CDR3 covers 14 residues. The CDR3 loop reads CASGLGTVNQPQHF. CDR3 nucleotides: TGTGCTAGTGGTTTGGGGACGGTCAATCAGCCCCAGCATTTT.

This clonotype appeared many times. The rearrangement links TRBV2 to TRBJ1-5, with D unresolved. This CDR3 has 13 amino acids. Trimming took 4 bases from V and 9 from J, leaving 13 bases between them. CDR1 and CDR2 (germline): SNHLY, FYNNEI. The CDR3 DNA reads TGTGCCAGCAGTGTAGGCGCGGATAGGCCCCAGCATTTT. This gives the protein CASSVGADRPQHF.

The V gene is TRBV7-2, the J gene TRBJ1-4; 8 nucleotides line up with TRBD1. The ends lost 5 bases at V and 5 bases at J; junction bases unmatched: 7. The CDR3 runs to 15 residues. CDR1 is SGHTA and CDR2 is FQGNSA in the germline V gene. CDR3 protein: CASSPGGDRNEKLFF. CDR3 bases: TGTGCCAGCAGCCCAGGGGGCGACAGAAATGAAAAACTGTTTTTT.

The chain is built from TRBV20-1 and TRBJ2-7, with a tentative D call TRBD2 (6 bases). The length of the CDR3 is 13 residues. From germline, CDR1 is DFQATT and CDR2 SNEGSKA (reference sequence). V was trimmed by 3 bases and J by 9 bases, leaving 18 bases between them. DNA for the CDR3: TGCAGTGCTAGCCGGGGCGGGGCCGCCGGGCAGTACTTC. Protein sequence: CSASRGGAAGQYF.

Remarks on this clonotype: A clone one base away is much larger, so this may be a read error. This likely comes from a read error, as the CDR3 has no conserved phenylalanine or tryptophan at its end. The V gene is TRBV29-1, the J gene TRBJ1-1; TRBD1 aligns across 7 bases. V shed 4 bases and J 5 bases; nucleotides not matched to a gene: 16. There are 16 residues in the CDR3. Germline assignment: CDR1 SQVTM and CDR2 ANQGSEA. CDR3 amino acids: CSVGYTGQQGRTEAFL. CDR3 nucleotides: TGCAGCGTTGGGTACACGGGGCAACAGGGGAGGACTGAAGCTTTCCTT.

This chain uses TRBV5-1 with TRBJ1-2, with D perhaps matching TRBD1 (6 bases). The germline gives CDR1 SGHRS, CDR2 YFSETQ. Trimming left V 4 bases short and J 6 bases short, with 22 bases between. The CDR3 is 16 residues long. The CDR3 protein is CASSLGRGASVDGYTF. The CDR3 coding sequence is TGCGCCAGCAGCCTTGGACGGGGGGCATCGGTGGATGGCTACACCTTC.

The rearrangement joins TRBV20-1 to TRBJ2-1; no clear D gene. The CDR3 is 16 amino acids. Trimming left V 3 bases short and J 4 bases short, with 19 bases between. Germline CDR1 and CDR2: DFQATT and SNEGSKA (reference sequence). The CDR3: CSASIPRTPPYNEQFF. Here the CDR3 DNA reads TGCAGTGCTAGCATCCCACGAACACCTCCTTACAATGAGCAGTTCTTC.

Comments on this clonotype: This may come from a read error, since a much larger clone is one base off. This sequence joins TRBV2 and TRBJ1-1; TRBD1 is a possible D gene (5 bases). Germline V gene sequence: CDR1 SNHLY, CDR2 FYNNEI. The CDR3 spans 12 residues. The CDR3 loop reads CASVLRGTEVFF. Written as DNA, the CDR3 is TGTGCCAGCGTACTGCGGGGCACTGAAGTTTTCTTT.

This clonotype was recorded a few times. This sequence joins TRBV9 and TRBJ2-7; 11 positions agree with TRBD2. There are 16 residues in the CDR3. V dropped 1 base and J dropped 5; count of bases not matched to a gene: 8. The germline CDR1 and CDR2 sequences are SGDLS and YYNGEE. CDR3 loop: CASSVTGTSGIDEQYF. The CDR3 nucleotides are TGTGCCAGCAGCGTAACCGGGACTAGCGGCATCGACGAGCAGTACTTC.

J is TRBJ1-5 and V is TRBV20-1, with D unresolved. The germline V gene has CDR1 DFQATT and CDR2 SNEGSKA (reference sequence). This CDR3 contains 12 residues. Trimming took off 3 bases at V and 9 bases at J, with 12 bases between the two ends. The CDR3 spells CSASALLGPQHF. CDR3 nucleotides: TGCAGTGCTAGTGCTCTCCTCGGGCCCCAGCATTTT.

This clonotype was seen at least ten times. This rearrangement joins TRBV9 to TRBJ1-1; D perhaps matches TRBD1 (6 bases). CDR3 length equals 15 residues. With 3 bases removed from V and 2 bases from J, the gap between germline ends came to 14 bases. CDR1 is SGDLS and CDR2 is YYNGEE in the germline V gene. This CDR3 is CASSGNRDKNTEAFF. CDR3 DNA: TGTGCCAGCAGCGGTAACCGGGACAAAAACACTGAAGCTTTCTTT.

This clonotype occurred many times. The V gene is TRBV7-2, the J gene TRBJ1-3; D is unresolved. CDR1 and CDR2 (germline): SGHTA, FQGNSA. The CDR3 totals 18 residues. Trimming removed 5 bases from V and 0 bases from J, with 20 bases in between. CDR3 amino acids: CASSRVSSNAGSGNTIYF. The CDR3 nucleotides are TGTGCCAGCAGCCGAGTCTCGTCCAACGCCGGCTCTGGAAACACCATATATTTT.

The rearrangement uses TRBV5-5 and TRBJ1-1; D gene ambiguous. The CDR3 is made up of 16 amino acids. Trimming stripped 4 bases from V and 0 bases from J, with 16 bases between. Germline loops: CDR1 SGHKS, CDR2 YYEKEE (reference sequence). The chain's CDR3 is CASSPGRINMNTEAFF. Here the CDR3 DNA reads TGTGCCAGCAGCCCAGGACGGATAAACATGAACACTGAAGCTTTCTTT.

The chain couples TRBV5-1 to TRBJ1-1; D is undetermined. CDR1 is SGHRS and CDR2 is YFSETQ in the germline V gene. CDR3 size: 13 residues. V was shortened by 7 bases and J by 11 bases, with 21 bases between the two germline ends. CDR3 in DNA: TGCGCCAGCGGCGGGCAAGGGCCGAGTGCCGCTTTCTTT. Residues: CASGGQGPSAAFF.

The rearrangement links TRBV29-1 to TRBJ1-4; D is uncertain. CDR1 is SQVTM and CDR2 is ANQGSEA in the germline V gene. This CDR3 is 16 amino acids long. The ends were cut back, 4 bases at V and 2 bases at J, with 17 bases in the middle. CDR3 nucleotides: TGCAGCGTTGGGATGGAGGGCCAAGGCACTAATGAAAAACTGTTTTTT. Its translation: CSVGMEGQGTNEKLFF.

In its sample, this clonotype was seen a few times. The chain links TRBV29-1 to TRBJ2-6, with a weak D call TRBD2 (7 bases). This CDR3 is 18 amino acids long. V gave up 4 bases and J gave up 1 base, with 20 bases separating them. In germline, CDR1 is SQVTM, CDR2 ANQGSEA. The CDR3 coding sequence is TGCAGCGTTGGGGGTGGGGGGGCGCAGTCTTCTGGGGCCAACGTCCTGACTTTC. Protein sequence: CSVGGGGAQSSGANVLTF.

This clonotype came up once. This chain connects TRBV5-1 to TRBJ1-1; TRBD1 matches 7 bases. Unmatched junction bases numbered 11, after V lost 3 bases and J lost 0 bases. The CDR3 length is 17 residues. From germline, CDR1 is SGHRS and CDR2 YFSETQ. The CDR3 nucleotides are TGCGCCAGCAGCTACACAGGGGCGTTCGCCATGAACACTGAAGCTTTCTTT. Translation gives CASSYTGAFAMNTEAFF.

The chain's CDR3 is CASSIRGYTEAFF. For the CDR3, the DNA is TGTGCCAGTAGTATTCGGGGATACACTGAAGCTTTCTTT. The genes are TRBV19 and TRBJ1-1; D not resolved. V was clipped by 3 bases and J by 3 bases, with 8 bases between them. The V gene's germline CDR1 is LNHDA and CDR2 SQIVND (reference sequence). The CDR3 extends over 13 amino acids.

This chain links TRBV7-9 with TRBJ2-7, with 7 bases matching TRBD2. V lost 6 bases, J lost 0 bases, and 11 bases stayed unmatched. The CDR3 runs 16 residues. Germline CDR1 SEHNR, CDR2 FQNEAQ (reference sequence). CDR3 region: CASSLELSGNSYEQYF. CDR3 in DNA: TGTGCCAGCAGTTTGGAGTTAAGCGGGAACTCCTACGAGCAGTACTTC.

The chain is built from TRBV7-8 and TRBJ1-1; 8 nucleotides agree with TRBD1. The trim removed 5 bases at V and 1 base at J, leaving 9 bases unmatched. Germline CDR1 is SGHVS and CDR2 is FQNEAQ. CDR3 length equals 16 residues. The chain's CDR3 is CASSQGAAGGNTEAFF. Here the CDR3 DNA reads TGTGCCAGCAGCCAGGGGGCTGCCGGGGGGAACACTGAAGCTTTCTTT.

This clonotype was recorded a few times. CDR3: CASSQGEGVSYEQYF. CDR3 sequence (DNA): TGTGCCAGCAGCCAAGGGGAAGGGGTCTCCTACGAGCAGTACTTC. The V call is TRBV7-2, the J call TRBJ2-7, with a possible D match to TRBD1 (5 bases). The V gene lost 5 bases and the J gene lost 0 bases, with 14 bases spanning the gap. There are 15 residues in the CDR3. Germline V gene sequence: CDR1 SGHTA, CDR2 FQGNSA.